The next 12 T cell receptor beta chains were all read from a single sample in a study of human T cells and chemical hapten exposure. TCRdb redid the calling of the RACE reads with MiXCR, one entry per CDR3 protein. The table includes 40,000 to 60,000 distinct CDR3 sequences, around 9% detected once. Regarding time point: patch test 1, 2 weeks after DPC sensitization. Treatment given: therapeutic diphenylcyclopropenone sensitization with weekly scalp DPC. This specimen was whole blood, taken in connection with sensitization to the hapten diphenylcyclopropenone (DPC). These receptors all come from a woman in her 50s with alopecia areata. Some clones in this sample may be carry-over from other donors' samples.

This clonotype was picked up many times. The V and J genes are TRBV20-1 and TRBJ2-7; D perhaps matches TRBD1 (6 bases). V was pared by 5 bases and J by 3 bases, with 17 bases between. Germline CDR1 is DFQATT and CDR2 is SNEGSKA (reference sequence). This CDR3 region has 14 residues. Written as DNA, the CDR3 is TGCAGTGCTTCCCTGACAGGTTCCTACTACGAGCAGTACTTC. As protein: CSASLTGSYYEQYF.

In this sample, this clonotype turned up many times. This chain joins TRBV5-1 and TRBJ2-4; TRBD2 is a possible D gene (6 bases). The length of the CDR3 is 17 residues. The V and J ends lost 0 bases and 2 bases respectively, with 15 bases between them. Germline values: CDR1 SGHRS, CDR2 YFSETQ. CDR3 loop: CASSLAIGGTSKNIQYF. The DNA for the CDR3 is TGCGCCAGCAGCTTGGCAATTGGGGGGACGTCCAAAAACATTCAGTACTTC.

This clonotype was seen ten or more times. The rearrangement joins TRBV7-6 to TRBJ2-2; D remains unclear. Germline loops: CDR1 SGHVS, CDR2 FNYEAQ. V lost 1 base, J lost 6 bases, and 6 bases lay in between. The CDR3 extends over 13 amino acids. The CDR3 coding sequence is TGTGCCAGCAGCTTAGTCGGCGCCGGGGAGCTGTTTTTT. Translated, it gives CASSLVGAGELFF.

The sample holds many counts of this clonotype. The chain combines TRBV20-1 with TRBJ2-5, with TRBD2 as a possible D gene (5 bases). V lost 0 bases and J lost 5, with 10 bases in between. The CDR3 totals 13 residues. Germline CDR1 reads DFQATT; CDR2 reads SNEGSKA (reference sequence). CDR3 loop: CSARDFGGETQYF. The CDR3 DNA reads as TGCAGTGCTAGAGATTTTGGCGGGGAGACCCAGTACTTC.

This clonotype was picked up many times. The V gene is TRBV4-1, the J gene TRBJ1-5; no definite D call. From germline, CDR1 is MGHRA and CDR2 YSYEKL. V was cut by 0 bases and J by 0 bases, with 12 bases left in between. This CDR3 is 17 amino acids long. Here the CDR3 DNA reads TGCGCCAGCAGCCAAGATCCCCAGGAGAATAGCAATCAGCCCCAGCATTTT. It is translated as CASSQDPQENSNQPQHF.

There are many counts of this clonotype. The chain uses TRBV6-1 and TRBJ1-5; D perhaps matches TRBD1 (6 bases). The CDR3 covers 16 residues. Germline V gives CDR1 MNHNS, CDR2 SASEGT. V was clipped by 2 bases and J by 2 bases, with 13 bases between them. CDR3 coding DNA: TGTGCCAGCAGTGAACTACGGGCAGGGGGCAATCAGCCCCAGCATTTT. Translated: CASSELRAGGNQPQHF.

This clonotype was counted between two and nine times. V gene TRBV3-1 combines with J gene TRBJ2-5; possible D gene TRBD2, 5 bases. In germline, CDR1 is LGHDT, CDR2 YNNKEL (reference sequence). V dropped 3 bases and J dropped 7 bases, with 21 bases sitting between them. CDR3 length: 16 amino acids. CDR3 in DNA: TGTGCCAGCAGCCACCGCGGACCAGTGGTAGAGGGGACCCAGTACTTC. Protein sequence: CASSHRGPVVEGTQYF.

This clonotype has only a few counts. The chain recombines TRBV7-9 with TRBJ1-3; 8 nucleotides line up with TRBD1. The trim removed 5 bases at V and 5 bases at J, leaving 5 bases unmatched. Germline CDR1 and CDR2: SEHNR and FQNEAQ (reference sequence). CDR3 size: 14 residues. CDR3 sequence (DNA): TGTGCCAGCAGCGCCGGACAGGGACGAAACACCATATATTTT. This translates into CASSAGQGRNTIYF.

This clonotype was observed at least ten times. The chain carries TRBV27 and TRBJ2-7; D may be TRBD1 (6 bases). Germline V CDR1 and CDR2: MNHEY, SMNVEV (reference sequence). Trimming stripped 5 bases from V and 3 bases from J, with 14 bases between. The CDR3 is 14 amino acids. In nucleotides, the CDR3 is TGTGCCAGCAGTCTCCGGGACACATTCTACGAGCAGTACTTC. It codes for CASSLRDTFYEQYF.

This clonotype was detected a few times. This sequence joins TRBV20-1 and TRBJ2-7; 12 bases match TRBD2. CDR3 length equals 14 residues. V was clipped by 3 bases and J by 9 bases; unmatched bases: 9. The V gene's germline CDR1 is DFQATT and CDR2 SNEGSKA (reference sequence). CDR3 residues: CSARVASGRVGQYF. As DNA, the CDR3 is TGCAGTGCTAGGGTGGCTAGCGGGAGGGTCGGGCAGTACTTC.

This clonotype was seen many times. The J gene is TRBJ2-7, the V gene TRBV7-2; 11 positions match TRBD1. V lost 5 bases and J lost 6; bases outside the gene matches: 9. CDR1 is SGHTA, CDR2 FQGNSA, per germline. CDR3 length equals 15 residues. CDR3 loop: CASSRTGGNRIEQYF. CDR3 sequence (DNA): TGTGCCAGCAGCCGGACAGGGGGCAACAGAATCGAGCAGTACTTC. Full variable domain (missing parts from reference TRBV7-2 and TRBJ2-7): GAGVSQSPSNKVTEKGKDVELRCDPISGHTALYWYRQSLGQGLEFLIYFQGNSAPDKSGLPSDRFSAERTGGSVSTLTIQRTQQEDSAVYLCASSRTGGNRIEQYFGPGTRLTVT.

This clonotype was seen at least ten times. The rearrangement uses TRBV28 and TRBJ1-2; no firm D call. Trimming took 3 bases from V and 0 from J, leaving 5 bases between them. CDR3 length: 13 amino acids. Per germline, CDR1 MDHEN and CDR2 SYDVKM. In DNA form, the CDR3 reads TGTGCCAGCAGTTTGGCCCCTAACTATGGCTACACCTTC. This sequence encodes CASSLAPNYGYTF.